This T cell receptor beta chain was profiled in a study of T cells in Graves' hyperthyroidism and ophthalmopathy. A few counts support this clonotype. Uncontrolled infection, other autoimmune disease, pregnancy and lactation each barred patients from inclusion. Amplification targeted TCR beta CDR3 regions from RNA transcripts. The HTBI primer set served for first-round RT-PCR of the TCR CDR3. TCRdb reprocessed the multiplex PCR reads with MiXCR, giving one entry per CDR3 protein. The sample has 500,000 to 800,000 distinct CDR3 sequences; about 14% are singletons. The CDR3 contains 15 residues. In germline, CDR1 is SGDLS, CDR2 YYNGEE. The V gene lost 2 bases and the J gene lost 0 bases, with 10 bases spanning the gap.

Sequences were obtained from blood. The TCR comes from a woman in her forties or fifties with Graves' ophthalmopathy. The gene calls are TRBV9 and TRBJ2-3; D may be TRBD1 (5 bases). CDR3 sequence: CASSVYQGSTDTQYF. CDR3 DNA sequence: TGTGCCAGCAGCGTTTACCAGGGAAGCACAGATACGCAGTATTTT.